This passage covers 2 T cell receptor beta chains from one sample sequenced in a study of blood T cell repertoires in COVID-19 (TCRdb year 2020). Library method: the immunoSEQ multiplex PCR assay. The table comes from immuneACCESS by way of TCRdb, which keeps in-frame sequences with V and J called. Part of the clones is missing from these tables; in studies checked, under half for an unresolved V gene and the rest for unknown reasons. The sample table contains roughly 200,000 clones; only one count was recorded for about 86% of them. Clones ranked in the top ten supply 4.5% to 5.5% of the sample. The sample consisted of PBMCs or T cells enriched from blood (not recorded which). These receptors were obtained from a woman aged 30 to 39 who had been exposed to COVID-19.

This clone has only one observation. J is TRBJ2-2 and V is TRBV3-1 (or the pseudogene TRBV3-2); 7 positions agree with TRBD1. Germline V gene data show CDR1 as LGHDT and CDR2 as YNNKEL (reference sequence). This CDR3 region has 15 residues. Trimming cost V 6 bases and J 5 bases; bases outside gene matches: 9. Here the CDR3 DNA reads TGTGCCAGCAGTGACAGGGAGAGGGTGACCGGGGAGCTGTTTTTT. This encodes CASSDRERVTGELFF.

V usage is TRBV7-2 and J usage is TRBJ2-1; D may be TRBD1 (6 bases). V lost 5 bases, J lost 5 bases, and 13 bases lay in between. The CDR3 consists of 14 residues. The V gene's germline CDR1 is SGHTA and CDR2 FQGNSA. The chain's CDR3 is CASSPGQIHNEQFF. The CDR3 DNA sequence: TGTGCCAGCAGCCCAGGACAGATCCACAATGAGCAGTTCTTC.